The entry below gives a single T cell receptor (beta chain) sequence along with its context. Its target is not known. This record comes from a study of PD-1 blockade in mismatch repair-deficient tumors. Turning to the study itself: Patients had eleven to twelve mismatch repair-deficient cancer types and were previously treated and progressing. Study-level findings and limits: Tumor-resident clones, often absent from pretreatment blood, expanded after pembrolizumab and then contracted.

The CDR3 is made up of 15 amino acids. With V trimmed by 8 bases and J by 1 base, 7 bases remained unmatched. CDR1 and CDR2 from the germline V gene are SNHLY and FYNNEI. Libraries were prepared by immunoSEQ multiplex PCR; TCRdb keeps only in-frame clonotypes and omits some of them. Of tens of thousands of clones in the sample, 60% to 80% were seen once. All patients were mismatch repair deficient, assessed by either PCR or immunohistochemistry. TCRs were sequenced from a few patients responding to pembrolizumab. This sequence was found in an adult with mismatch repair-deficient cancer. This specimen was peripheral blood, taken 2 weeks after starting pembrolizumab. The J gene is TRBJ1-5, the V gene TRBV2; the match to TRBD1 covers 8 bases. The CDR3 DNA reads TGTGCCAGCGGCGAAAGGGACAGGAGCAATCAGCCCCAGCATTTT. It specifies CASGERDRSNQPQHF.